These 24 T cell receptor beta chains were sequenced from one sample in a study of blood T cell repertoires in COVID-19. Assay used: immunoSEQ multiplex PCR; TCRdb lists only in-frame clones, some missing. This table holds around 200,000 clones, 83% found once. Sequencing used peripheral blood. Receptor source: a woman aged 45-59 years with acute or convalescent COVID-19.

This sequence joins TRBV12-3 or TRBV12-4 and TRBJ1-1, with TRBD1 as a possible D gene (6 bases). V lost 5 bases and J lost 1, with 8 bases in between. The CDR3 totals 13 residues. The CDR3 reads CASSGQRNTEAFF. The CDR3 nucleotides are TGTGCCAGCAGTGGACAGAGGAACACTGAAGCTTTCTTT.

This chain uses TRBV14 with TRBJ2-3, with TRBD1 matching 9 bases. Germline CDR1 is SGHDN and CDR2 is FVKESK. The CDR3 runs 15 residues. V shed 4 bases, J shed 1 base, and the junction held 3 bases outside the gene matches. CDR3 sequence: CASSPRTGGTDTQYF. Written as DNA, the CDR3 is TGTGCCAGCAGCCCCCGGACAGGGGGCACAGATACGCAGTATTTT.

The chain recombines TRBV5-1 with TRBJ2-5; a weak D match, TRBD2 (6 bases). V was pared by 4 bases and J by 3 bases, with 16 bases between. Looked up from germline, CDR1 is SGHRS and CDR2 is YFSETQ. This CDR3 comprises 15 residues. CDR3 DNA sequence: TGCGCCAGCAGCCACCCCGGAGGGGCAGAAGAGACCCAGTACTTC. As protein: CASSHPGGAEETQYF.

CDR3 nucleotides: TGTGCCACCAGCAGAAATCCACAGGCAGGGGGAAACACCATATATTTT. Protein: CATSRNPQAGGNTIYF. The V and J genes are TRBV15 and TRBJ1-3, with D possibly matching TRBD1 (5 bases). Trimming took off 2 bases at V and 4 bases at J, with 15 bases between the two ends. Germline assignment: CDR1 LNHNV and CDR2 YYDKDF (reference sequence). The CDR3 spans 16 residues. Supplemented by reference TRBV15 and TRBJ1-3, the full variable domain reads DAMVIQNPRYQVTQFGKPVTLSCSQTLNHNVMYWYQQKSSQAPKLLFHYYDKDFNNEADTPDNFQSRRPNTSFCFLDIRSPGLGDTAMYLCATSRNPQAGGNTIYFGEGSWLTVV.

The rearrangement uses TRBV27 and TRBJ2-3; 9 bases fit TRBD1. The CDR3 contains 14 residues. The V gene end was trimmed by 10 bases and the J gene end by 1 base; junction bases not matched to a gene: 6. The germline CDR1 and CDR2 sequences are MNHEY and SMNVEV (reference sequence). The CDR3 DNA sequence: TGTGCCACTATGACAGGGGGACGCACAGATACGCAGTATTTT. It translates to CATMTGGRTDTQYF.

The chain couples TRBV19 to TRBJ2-5; D perhaps matches TRBD1 (5 bases). CDR1 is LNHDA, CDR2 SQIVND, per germline (reference sequence). The CDR3 runs 14 residues. Between the trimmed V and J ends, which lost 3 bases and 1 base, there was a span of 9 bases. The CDR3 DNA reads TGTGCCAGTAGTATGAGCAGGGTCCAAGAGACCCAGTACTTC. Amino acid sequence: CASSMSRVQETQYF. The full variable domain, with the rest looked up from reference TRBV19 and TRBJ2-5, is DGGITQSPKYLFRKEGQNVTLSCEQNLNHDAMYWYRQDPGQGLRLIYYSQIVNDFQKGDIAEGYSVSREKKESFPLTVTSAQKNPTAFYLCASSMSRVQETQYFGPGTRLLVL.

The J gene is TRBJ2-1, the V gene TRBV6-5; 8 bases are a match to TRBD1. This CDR3 is 14 amino acids long. V gave up 9 bases and J gave up 6 bases; unmatched junction bases: 10. In germline, CDR1 is MNHEY, CDR2 SVGAGI. The chain's CDR3 is CASLGDRYPNEQFF. DNA of the CDR3: TGTGCCAGTCTGGGGGACAGGTATCCCAATGAGCAGTTCTTC.

The chain employs TRBV4-2 and TRBJ1-2; no clear D. This CDR3 is 14 amino acids long. Trimming took 4 bases from V and 2 from J, leaving 11 bases between them. In germline, CDR1 is LGHNA, CDR2 YNFKEQ. CDR3 amino acids: CASSPARENYGYTF. CDR3 coding DNA: TGTGCCAGCAGCCCCGCCCGTGAGAACTATGGCTACACCTTC.

The V gene is TRBV7-2, the J gene TRBJ2-3; no firm D call. The germline CDR1 and CDR2 sequences are SGHTA and FQGNSA. Trimming removed 6 bases from V and 5 bases from J, with 12 bases in between. The CDR3 consists of 13 residues. The DNA for the CDR3 is TGTGCCAGCAGTAGTAGTCAGGTAGATACGCAGTATTTT. Protein product: CASSSSQVDTQYF.

The gene calls are TRBV10-3 and TRBJ1-1; D call uncertain. CDR3 size: 14 residues. Trimming removed 0 bases from V and 10 bases from J, with 15 bases in between. Germline CDR1 and CDR2: ENHRY and SYGVKD. The CDR3: CAISESGRKSRAFF. CDR3 in DNA: TGTGCCATCAGTGAGTCCGGCAGGAAGAGTCGAGCTTTCTTT.

The chain carries TRBV7-6 and TRBJ2-7, with D uncertain. The CDR3 is 12 amino acids. The V and J ends lost 0 bases and 5 bases respectively, with 5 bases between them. Germline lookup yields CDR1 SGHVS and CDR2 FNYEAQ. The CDR3 DNA follows: TGTGCCAGCAGCTTAGCCGGTGACGAGCAGTACTTC. This codes for CASSLAGDEQYF.

V usage is TRBV18 and J usage is TRBJ2-2; 9 nucleotides line up with TRBD1. The CDR3 length is 14 residues. Germline values: CDR1 KGHSH, CDR2 LQKENI. V was clipped by 4 bases and J by 4 bases; unmatched bases: 1. CDR3 region: CASSRDRATGELFF. The CDR3, as DNA: TGTGCCAGCTCACGGGACAGGGCCACCGGGGAGCTGTTTTTT.

V usage is TRBV12-3 or TRBV12-4 and J usage is TRBJ1-2, with 7 positions matching TRBD1. After removal of 2 bases from V and 8 bases from J, the junction contained 5 bases not matched to a gene. This CDR3 has 13 amino acids. The CDR3 here is CASSLKGGGGYTF. The CDR3 nucleotides read TGTGCCAGCAGTTTAAAAGGAGGGGGCGGCTACACCTTC.

The genes are TRBV30 and TRBJ2-3; 9 bases map to TRBD2. Germline lookup yields CDR1 GTSNPN and CDR2 SVGIG (reference sequence). This CDR3 is 13 amino acids long. V shed 3 bases and J 4 bases; nucleotides not matched to a gene: 2. CDR3 coding DNA: TGTGCCTGGAGGGCGGGAGGGCCAGATACGCAGTATTTT. Amino acid sequence: CAWRAGGPDTQYF.

V is TRBV11-2 and J is TRBJ2-5; 7 bases agree with TRBD1. CDR1 is SGHAT, CDR2 FQNNGV, per germline. CDR3 size: 13 residues. The trim removed 5 bases at V and 5 bases at J, leaving 5 bases unmatched. The CDR3 coding sequence is TGTGCCAGCAGCCCGGACAGGTCGGAGACCCAGTACTTC. It is translated as CASSPDRSETQYF.

This clone appeared a few times. The chain carries TRBV28 and TRBJ2-7, with 7 bases aligning to TRBD1. Germline values: CDR1 MDHEN, CDR2 SYDVKM. This CDR3 is built from 12 residues. The J segment lost 12 bases and the V segment lost 10 bases, leaving 15 bases of the junction unmatched. CDR3 sequence: CATSRSGQRRYF. The CDR3, as DNA: TGTGCCACGAGCAGGTCGGGACAGCGTCGGTACTTC.

V is TRBV15 and J is TRBJ2-5, with 11 bases fitting TRBD2. The germline CDR1 and CDR2 sequences are LNHNV and YYDKDF (reference sequence). The CDR3 is 19 residues long. Trimming removed 0 bases from V and 2 bases from J; junction bases left unmatched: 11. This CDR3 is CATSRERPRGLAVQETQYF. CDR3 sequence (DNA): TGTGCCACCAGCAGAGAACGCCCTCGGGGACTAGCGGTACAAGAGACCCAGTACTTC.

This clone was seen once. The chain joins TRBV4-2 to TRBJ2-7, with D possibly matching TRBD1 (5 bases). Per germline, CDR1 LGHNA and CDR2 YNFKEQ. The CDR3 extends over 15 amino acids. Trimming removed 5 bases at V and 6 bases at J, with 20 bases between. The CDR3 DNA sequence: TGTGCCAGCAGCGAACTGACCGATCATAGGGGCGAGCAGTACTTC. Translated: CASSELTDHRGEQYF.

The chain employs TRBV6-5 and TRBJ1-6; TRBD1 matches at 8 bases. Looked up from germline, CDR1 is MNHEY and CDR2 is SVGAGI. The length of the CDR3 is 16 residues. With 4 bases clipped from V and 9 bases from J, the junction kept 11 bases outside the gene matches. CDR3 DNA: TGTGCCAGCAGTTCAACCTGGGACAGGAATATTTCACCCCTCCACTTT. It encodes CASSSTWDRNISPLHF.

This clone has a single count. CDR3 nucleotide sequence: TGTGCCAGCATCGAACAGGGACTAGCGGCAGATACGCAGTATTTT. Encoded protein: CASIEQGLAADTQYF. This chain joins TRBV6-6 and TRBJ2-3; TRBD2 aligns across 11 bases. The CDR3 is 15 residues long. Germline CDR1 and CDR2: MNHNY and SVGAGI (reference sequence). With V trimmed by 7 bases and J by 4 bases, 7 bases remained unmatched.

CDR3 sequence: CSASVGQNSPLHF. In DNA form, the CDR3 reads TGCAGTGCTAGTGTCGGACAGAATTCACCCCTCCACTTT. The chain couples TRBV20-1 to TRBJ1-6, with D tentatively TRBD1 (6 bases). V was pared by 3 bases and J by 7 bases, with 10 bases between. Germline V gene data show CDR1 as DFQATT and CDR2 as SNEGSKA (reference sequence). The CDR3 has 13 residues.

CDR3 amino acids: CASSLVGGEGRYEQYF. The DNA of the CDR3 is TGTGCCAGCAGCTTGGTCGGAGGAGAGGGTCGCTACGAGCAGTACTTC. The genes are TRBV5-4 and TRBJ2-7; weak D call: TRBD2 (5 bases). Germline CDR1 SGHNT, CDR2 YYREEE (reference sequence). CDR3 length: 16 residues. The V end was cut by 0 bases, the J end by 3 bases, with 16 bases between. Full variable domain (remainder filled in from reference TRBV5-4 and TRBJ2-7): ETGVTQSPTHLIKTRGQQVTLRCSSQSGHNTVSWYQQALGQGPQFIFQYYREEENGRGNFPPRFSGLQFPNYSSELNVNALELDDSALYLCASSLVGGEGRYEQYFGPGTRLTVT.

J is TRBJ2-1 and V is TRBV27, with TRBD2 identical over 7 bases. The CDR3 is 15 amino acids. Germline V CDR1 and CDR2: MNHEY, SMNVEV (reference sequence). The V gene end was trimmed by 3 bases and the J gene end by 2 bases; junction bases not matched to a gene: 4. This chain's CDR3 is CASSLGGGAYNEQFF. The CDR3 DNA reads TGTGCCAGCAGTTTGGGGGGAGGGGCCTACAATGAGCAGTTCTTC.

This clone has just a few counts. CDR3 sequence: CASSLVRAGQNTGELFF. The CDR3 DNA follows: TGTGCCAGCAGCTTAGTTCGAGCGGGGCAGAACACCGGGGAGCTGTTTTTT. J is TRBJ2-2 and V is TRBV7-8; TRBD2 agrees at 7 bases. The CDR3 sequence is 17 residues long. The germline CDR1 and CDR2 sequences are SGHVS and FQNEAQ. Losses at the gene ends were 1 base for V and 1 base for J; bases not matched to a gene: 6.